This T cell receptor (beta chain) emerged from a study of T cell responses to AZD1222 COVID-19 vaccine. TCRdb's copy holds only in-frame clones and misses some; the assay was immunoSEQ multiplex PCR. Among 75,000 to 100,000 clones listed, 90% were seen once. J was trimmed by 4 bases and V by 3 bases; bases with no gene match: 2. There are 13 residues in the CDR3. Per germline, CDR1 MDHEN and CDR2 SYDVKM. The sequence was collected from an adult in good health. This rearrangement joins TRBV28 to TRBJ1-2; 7 bases map to TRBD1. The sequenced sample was peripheral blood, obtained on day 0 of AZD1222 vaccination. In nucleotides, the CDR3 is TGTGCCAGCAGTTTCAGGGACAGCTATGGCTACACCTTC. Translation: CASSFRDSYGYTF.